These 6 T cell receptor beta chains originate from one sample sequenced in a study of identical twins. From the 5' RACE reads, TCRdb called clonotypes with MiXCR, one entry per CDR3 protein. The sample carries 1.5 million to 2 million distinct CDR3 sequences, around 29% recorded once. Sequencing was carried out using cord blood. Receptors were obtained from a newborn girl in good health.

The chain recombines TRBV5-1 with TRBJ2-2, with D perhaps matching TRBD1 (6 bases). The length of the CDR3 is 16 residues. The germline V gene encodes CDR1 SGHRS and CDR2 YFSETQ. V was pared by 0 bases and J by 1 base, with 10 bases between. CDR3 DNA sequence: TGCGCCAGCAGCTTGGGACAGGCCTTGAACACCGGGGAGCTGTTTTTT. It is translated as CASSLGQALNTGELFF. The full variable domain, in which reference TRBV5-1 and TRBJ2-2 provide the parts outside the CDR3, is KAGVTQTPRYLIKTRGQQVTLSCSPISGHRSVSWYQQTPGQGLQFLFEYFSETQRNKGNFPGRFSGRQFSNSRSEMNVSTLELGDSALYLCASSLGQALNTGELFFGEGSRLTVL.

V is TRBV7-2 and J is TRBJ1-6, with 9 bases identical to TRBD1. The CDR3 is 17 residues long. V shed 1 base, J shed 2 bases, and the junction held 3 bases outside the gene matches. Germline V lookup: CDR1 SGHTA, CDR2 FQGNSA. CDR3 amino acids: CASSLDHRGPYNSPLHF. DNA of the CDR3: TGTGCCAGCAGCTTAGACCACAGGGGGCCCTATAATTCACCCCTCCACTTT.

As DNA, the CDR3 is TGCGCCAGCAGTCCAACTAGCGGGGGGGCCGGTGAGCAGTTCTTC. Translation: CASSPTSGGAGEQFF. The gene calls are TRBV5-1 and TRBJ2-1, with 13 bases lining up with TRBD2. Trimming took 5 bases from V and 9 from J; bases not matched to a gene: 8. Germline V lookup: CDR1 SGHRS, CDR2 YFSETQ. The CDR3 is 15 residues long.

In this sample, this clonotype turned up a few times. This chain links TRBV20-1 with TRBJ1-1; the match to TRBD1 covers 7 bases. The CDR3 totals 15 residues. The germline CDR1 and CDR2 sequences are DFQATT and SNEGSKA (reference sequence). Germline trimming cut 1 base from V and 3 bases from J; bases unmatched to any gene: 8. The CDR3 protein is CSARGQGGVYTEAFF. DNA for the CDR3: TGCAGTGCTAGAGGACAGGGAGGAGTCTACACTGAAGCTTTCTTT.

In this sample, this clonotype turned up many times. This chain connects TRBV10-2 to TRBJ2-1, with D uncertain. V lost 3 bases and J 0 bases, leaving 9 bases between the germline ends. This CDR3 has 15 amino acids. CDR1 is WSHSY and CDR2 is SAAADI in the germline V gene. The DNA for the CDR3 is TGCGCCAGCAGTGAACGCCCCTACTCCTACAATGAGCAGTTCTTC. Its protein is CASSERPYSYNEQFF.

CDR3 region: CASSLLQRSGANVLTF. CDR3 sequence (DNA): TGCGCCAGCAGCTTGCTACAGCGCTCTGGGGCCAACGTCCTGACTTTC. The genes are TRBV5-1 and TRBJ2-6; D uncertain. V was pared by 1 base and J by 0 bases, with 8 bases between. Per germline, CDR1 SGHRS and CDR2 YFSETQ. There are 16 residues in the CDR3.